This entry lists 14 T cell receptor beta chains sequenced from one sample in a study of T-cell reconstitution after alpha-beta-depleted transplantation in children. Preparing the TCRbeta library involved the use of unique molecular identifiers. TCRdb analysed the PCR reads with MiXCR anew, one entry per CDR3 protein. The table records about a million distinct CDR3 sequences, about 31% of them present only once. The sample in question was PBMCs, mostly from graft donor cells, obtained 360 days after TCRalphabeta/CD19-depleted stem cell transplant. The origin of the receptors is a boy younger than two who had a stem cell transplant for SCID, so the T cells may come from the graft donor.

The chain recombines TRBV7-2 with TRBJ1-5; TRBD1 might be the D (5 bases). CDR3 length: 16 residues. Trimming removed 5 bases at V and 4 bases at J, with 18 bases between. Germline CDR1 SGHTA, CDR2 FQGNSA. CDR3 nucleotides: TGTGCCAGCAGCCCCCAGGGCCGGGGCTCAAATCAGCCCCAGCATTTT. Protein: CASSPQGRGSNQPQHF.

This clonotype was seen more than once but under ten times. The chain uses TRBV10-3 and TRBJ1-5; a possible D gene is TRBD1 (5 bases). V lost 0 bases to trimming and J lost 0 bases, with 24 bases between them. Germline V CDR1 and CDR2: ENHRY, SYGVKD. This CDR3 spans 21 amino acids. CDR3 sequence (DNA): TGTGCCATCAGTGAGTCGTTTCCGATGAGTCGTTCAGGGACTAGCAATCAGCCCCAGCATTTT. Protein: CAISESFPMSRSGTSNQPQHF.

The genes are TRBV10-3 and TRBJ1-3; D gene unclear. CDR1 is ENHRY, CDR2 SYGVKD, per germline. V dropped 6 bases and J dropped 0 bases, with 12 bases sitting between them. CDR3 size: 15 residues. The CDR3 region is CAISSNSHSGNTIYF. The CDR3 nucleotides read TGTGCCATCAGCAGTAACAGTCACTCTGGAAACACCATATATTTT.

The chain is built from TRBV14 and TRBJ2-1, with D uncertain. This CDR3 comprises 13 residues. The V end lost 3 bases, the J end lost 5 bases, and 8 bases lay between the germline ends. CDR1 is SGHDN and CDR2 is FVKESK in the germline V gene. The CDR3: CASSHLGNNEQFF. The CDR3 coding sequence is TGTGCCAGCAGCCATCTGGGGAACAATGAGCAGTTCTTC.

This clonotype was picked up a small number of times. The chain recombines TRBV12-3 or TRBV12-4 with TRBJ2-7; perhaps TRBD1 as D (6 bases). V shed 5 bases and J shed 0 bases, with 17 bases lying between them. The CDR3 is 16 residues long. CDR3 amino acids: CASSPRNREISYEQYF. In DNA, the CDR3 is TGTGCCAGCAGTCCGAGAAACAGGGAAATCTCCTACGAGCAGTACTTC.

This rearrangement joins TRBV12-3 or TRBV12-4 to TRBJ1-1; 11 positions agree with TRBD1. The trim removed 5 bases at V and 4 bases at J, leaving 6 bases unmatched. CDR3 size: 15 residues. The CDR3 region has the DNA TGTGCCAGCAGTCGGACAGGGGGCTGGATCACTGAAGCTTTCTTT. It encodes CASSRTGGWITEAFF.

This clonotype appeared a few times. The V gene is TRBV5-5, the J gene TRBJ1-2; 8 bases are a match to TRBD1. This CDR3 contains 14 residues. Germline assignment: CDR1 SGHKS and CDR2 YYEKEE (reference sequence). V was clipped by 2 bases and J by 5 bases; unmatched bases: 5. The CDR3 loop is CASSFSGGGYGYTF. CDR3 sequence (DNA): TGTGCCAGCAGCTTTTCAGGGGGCGGATATGGCTACACCTTC.

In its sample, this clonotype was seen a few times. CDR3 bases: TGTGCCAGCAGCCAAGAGGGGGGCACTAGCGGGGGCCAAGAGACCCAGTACTTC. Translation gives CASSQEGGTSGGQETQYF. This sequence joins TRBV4-2 and TRBJ2-5; TRBD2 matches at 11 bases. Germline V gene data show CDR1 as LGHNA and CDR2 as YNFKEQ. The CDR3 runs 18 residues. The junction had 7 bases not matched to a gene; V was cut back by 0 bases and J by 1 base.

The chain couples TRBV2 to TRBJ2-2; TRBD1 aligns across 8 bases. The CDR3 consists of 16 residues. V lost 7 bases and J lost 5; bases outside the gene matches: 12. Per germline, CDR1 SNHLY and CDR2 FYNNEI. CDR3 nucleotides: TGTGCCAGCACCCTAGGACAGGGATTTAGGACCGGGGAGCTGTTTTTT. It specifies CASTLGQGFRTGELFF.

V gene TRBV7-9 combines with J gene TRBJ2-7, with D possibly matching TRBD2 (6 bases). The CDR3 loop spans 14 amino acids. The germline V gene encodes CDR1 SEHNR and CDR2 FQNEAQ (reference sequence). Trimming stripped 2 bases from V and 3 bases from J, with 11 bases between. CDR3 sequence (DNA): TGTGCCAGCAGCTTACGGGACTCCGGCTACGAGCAGTACTTC. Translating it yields CASSLRDSGYEQYF.

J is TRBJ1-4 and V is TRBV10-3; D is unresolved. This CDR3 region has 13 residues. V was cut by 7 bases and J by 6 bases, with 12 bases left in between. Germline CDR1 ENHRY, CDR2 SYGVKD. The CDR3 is CAIMYLVDEKLFF. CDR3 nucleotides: TGTGCCATCATGTACCTAGTAGATGAAAAACTGTTTTTT.

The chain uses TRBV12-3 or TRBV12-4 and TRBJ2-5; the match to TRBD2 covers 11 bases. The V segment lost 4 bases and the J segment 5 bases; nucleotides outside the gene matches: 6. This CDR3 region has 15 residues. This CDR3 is CASSSVSGGVETQYF. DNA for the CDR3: TGTGCCAGCAGTTCGGTTAGCGGGGGGGTTGAGACCCAGTACTTC.

The CDR3 DNA is TGTGCCAGCAGCCAAGGGGCGGACTTCCACACCGGGGAGCTGTTTTTT. Translating it yields CASSQGADFHTGELFF. This chain joins TRBV4-2 and TRBJ2-2; the D gene is possibly TRBD2 (5 bases). Per germline, CDR1 LGHNA and CDR2 YNFKEQ. The CDR3 consists of 16 residues. The V and J ends lost 1 base and 3 bases respectively, with 12 bases between them.

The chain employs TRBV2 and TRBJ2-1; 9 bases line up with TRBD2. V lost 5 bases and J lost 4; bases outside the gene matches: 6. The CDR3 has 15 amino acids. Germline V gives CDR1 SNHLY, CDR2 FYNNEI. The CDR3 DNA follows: TGTGCCAGCAGTAAGGTGCGGGGGGGTTACAATGAGCAGTTCTTC. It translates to CASSKVRGGYNEQFF.